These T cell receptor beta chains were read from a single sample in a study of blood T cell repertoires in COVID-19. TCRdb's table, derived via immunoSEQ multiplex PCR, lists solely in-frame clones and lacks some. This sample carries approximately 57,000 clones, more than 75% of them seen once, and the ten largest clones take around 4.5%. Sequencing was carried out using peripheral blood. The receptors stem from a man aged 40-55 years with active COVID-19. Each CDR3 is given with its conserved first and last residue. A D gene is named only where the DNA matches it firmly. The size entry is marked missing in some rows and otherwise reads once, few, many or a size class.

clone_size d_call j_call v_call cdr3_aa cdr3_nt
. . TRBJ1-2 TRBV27 CASTLRGGTNYGYTF TGTGCCAGCACCCTTAGGGGAGGGACTAACTATGGCTACACCTTC
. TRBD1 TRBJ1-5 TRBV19 CASSPRAGGGNQPQHF TGTGCCAGTAGTCCCCGGGCAGGGGGAGGCAATCAGCCCCAGCATTTT
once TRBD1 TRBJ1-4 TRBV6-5 CASTRDRGIEKLFF TGTGCCAGCACTCGGGACAGGGGGATTGAAAAACTGTTTTTT
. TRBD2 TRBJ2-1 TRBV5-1 CASSILTSGSVDEQFF TGCGCCAGCAGCATCCTGACTAGCGGGAGCGTCGATGAGCAGTTCTTC
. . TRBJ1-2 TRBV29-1 CSVTGISNYGYTF TGCAGCGTTACAGGAATATCTAACTATGGCTACACCTTC
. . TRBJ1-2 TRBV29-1 CSVAAGGKDYGYTF TGCAGCGTCGCAGCGGGGGGAAAGGACTATGGCTACACCTTC
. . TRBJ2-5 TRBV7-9 CASSLRSRVQETQYF TGTGCCAGCAGCTTAAGGAGTCGGGTCCAAGAGACCCAGTACTTC
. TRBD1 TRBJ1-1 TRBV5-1 CASSRRDRGQGTEAFF TGCGCCAGCAGCCGCCGGGACAGGGGGCAGGGAACTGAAGCTTTCTTT
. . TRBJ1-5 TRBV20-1 CSASISRASNQPQHF TGCAGTGCTAGTATTTCCAGGGCCAGCAATCAGCCCCAGCATTTT
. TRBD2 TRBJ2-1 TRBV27 CASSFRISGSTSSYNEQFF TGTGCCAGCAGTTTTCGGATTAGCGGGAGTACTAGCTCCTACAATGAGCAGTTCTTC
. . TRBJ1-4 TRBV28 CASSSRGPNEKLFF TGTGCCAGCAGTTCCAGGGGACCTAATGAAAAACTGTTTTTT
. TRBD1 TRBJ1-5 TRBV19 CASRTSPNRGDQPQHF TGTGCCAGTAGGACCTCCCCTAACAGGGGGGATCAGCCCCAGCATTTT
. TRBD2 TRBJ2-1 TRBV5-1 CASSPAPGEGYNEQFF TGCGCCAGCAGCCCGGCTCCCGGGGAGGGATACAATGAGCAGTTCTTC
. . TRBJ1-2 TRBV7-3 CASSLEGGYGYTF TGTGCCAGCAGCTTAGAGGGTGGCTATGGCTACACCTTC
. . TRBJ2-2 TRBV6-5 CASSYLGGGRTGELFF TGTGCCAGCAGTTACTTAGGGGGAGGGCGCACCGGGGAGCTGTTTTTT
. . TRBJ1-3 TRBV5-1 CASSLVGGSGNTIYF TGCGCCAGCAGCTTGGTAGGGGGCTCTGGAAACACCATATATTTT
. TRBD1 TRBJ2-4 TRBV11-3 CASSARDRGDIQYF TGTGCCAGCAGCGCCCGGGACAGGGGGGACATTCAGTACTTC
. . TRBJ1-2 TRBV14 CASSRQGGGYTF TGTGCCAGCAGCCGTCAGGGAGGAGGCTACACCTTC
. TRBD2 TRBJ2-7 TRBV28 CASSLTSGTYEQYF TGTGCCAGCAGTCTAACTAGCGGCACCTACGAGCAGTACTTC
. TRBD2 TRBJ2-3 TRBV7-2 CASSLTSGRADTQYF TGTGCCAGCAGTTTGACTAGCGGGAGGGCAGATACGCAGTATTTT
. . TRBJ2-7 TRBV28 CASSFFIVRSREKREQYF TGTGCCAGCAGTTTTTTTATCGTTCGGTCGCGGGAAAAGCGCGAGCAGTACTTC
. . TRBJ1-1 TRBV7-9 CASSLGRTGNTEAFF TGTGCCAGCAGCTTAGGTAGGACTGGGAACACTGAAGCTTTCTTT
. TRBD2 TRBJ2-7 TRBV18 CASSPGLAAEQYF TGTGCCAGCTCACCTGGACTAGCTGCCGAGCAGTACTTC
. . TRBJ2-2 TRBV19 CASSIFSGNTGELFF TGTGCCAGTAGTATCTTTTCGGGGAACACCGGGGAGCTGTTTTTT
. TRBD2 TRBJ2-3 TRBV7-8 CASGSGRREDTQYF TGTGCCAGCGGTAGCGGGAGGCGGGAAGATACGCAGTATTTT
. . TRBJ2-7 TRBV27 CASSPGTPYEQYF TGTGCCAGCAGTCCAGGCACCCCCTACGAGCAGTACTTC
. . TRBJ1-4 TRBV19 CATRGQSDYEKLFF TGTGCCACTCGTGGACAGTCGGACTATGAAAAACTGTTTTTT